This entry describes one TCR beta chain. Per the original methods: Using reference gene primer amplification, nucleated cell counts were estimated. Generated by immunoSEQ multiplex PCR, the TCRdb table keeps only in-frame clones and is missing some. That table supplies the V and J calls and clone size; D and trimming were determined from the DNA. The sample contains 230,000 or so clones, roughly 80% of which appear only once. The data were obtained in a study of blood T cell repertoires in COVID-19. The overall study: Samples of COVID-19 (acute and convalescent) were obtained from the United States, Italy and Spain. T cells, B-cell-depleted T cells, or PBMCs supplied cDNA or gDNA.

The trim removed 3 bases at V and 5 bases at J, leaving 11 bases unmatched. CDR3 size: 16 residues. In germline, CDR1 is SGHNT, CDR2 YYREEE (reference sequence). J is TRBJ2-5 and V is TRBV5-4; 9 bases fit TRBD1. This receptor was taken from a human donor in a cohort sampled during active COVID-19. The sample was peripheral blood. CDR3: CASSWGQGEIGETQYF. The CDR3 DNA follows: TGTGCCAGCAGCTGGGGACAGGGCGAGATAGGGGAGACCCAGTACTTC.